This entry lists 21 T cell receptor beta chains sequenced from one sample in a study of T cell responses to AZD1222 COVID-19 vaccine. The assay was immunoSEQ multiplex PCR, and TCRdb's table has in-frame clones only and misses some. The sample lists 150,000 to 200,000 clones; about 83% were seen once. Sequences were derived from peripheral blood, sampled 28 days after the second AZD1222 dose. The receptors were sampled from an adult who received the AZD1222 COVID-19 vaccine.

The chain is built from TRBV11-3 and TRBJ2-1; D gene uncertain. V gave up 0 bases and J gave up 0 bases, with 9 bases separating them. CDR1 SGHNT and CDR2 YENEEA come from the germline V gene. The CDR3 consists of 16 residues. The CDR3 loop reads CASSLEGRLSYNEQFF. In DNA form, the CDR3 reads TGTGCCAGCAGCTTAGAGGGCAGGCTCTCCTACAATGAGCAGTTCTTC.

The table lists this clone with a few counts. The rearrangement uses TRBV12-5 and TRBJ2-2; 10 bases are shared with TRBD2. Germline V gene lookup returns CDR1 LGHNT and CDR2 FRNRAP. The CDR3 is made up of 19 amino acids. The junction had 15 bases not matched to a gene; V was cut back by 3 bases and J by 5 bases. The CDR3 nucleotides read TGTGCTAGTGGTTTTAGCGGGGGGACCCAAAGGCATCTAACCGGGGAGCTGTTTTTT. Protein sequence: CASGFSGGTQRHLTGELFF.

The chain employs TRBV6-6 and TRBJ1-1; D is perhaps TRBD1 (5 bases). The CDR3 contains 15 residues. Germline V lookup: CDR1 MNHNY, CDR2 SVGAGI (reference sequence). V was shortened by 7 bases and J by 0 bases, with 15 bases between the two germline ends. In DNA, the CDR3 is TGTGCCAGCATCCACGGCGGACACCTGAACACTGAAGCTTTCTTT. Protein product: CASIHGGHLNTEAFF.

J is TRBJ2-1 and V is TRBV6-1; D assignment may be TRBD1 or TRBD2 (7 bases each). V was trimmed by 2 bases and J by 2 bases, leaving 10 bases between them. The CDR3 covers 15 residues. The germline gives CDR1 MNHNS, CDR2 SASEGT. CDR3 in DNA: TGTGCCAGCAGTGAACAGGGGGGGACCTACAATGAGCAGTTCTTC. Translating it yields CASSEQGGTYNEQFF.

The rearrangement uses TRBV7-8 and TRBJ1-5; D perhaps matches TRBD1 (6 bases). The germline V and J ends were trimmed by 5 bases and 4 bases, with 12 bases remaining between them. The germline CDR1 and CDR2 sequences are SGHVS and FQNEAQ. This CDR3 is 14 amino acids long. The CDR3 coding sequence is TGTGCCAGCAGCACGGACAGAGTTAATCAGCCCCAGCATTTT. Protein: CASSTDRVNQPQHF. The entire variable domain, with the rest obtained from reference TRBV7-8 and TRBJ1-5, is as follows: GAGVSQSPRYKVAKRGQDVALRCDPISGHVSLFWYQQALGQGPEFLTYFQNEAQLDKSGLPSDRFFAERPEGSVSTLKIQRTQQEDSAVYLCASSTDRVNQPQHFGDGTRLSIL.

The chain employs TRBV4-3 and TRBJ1-5; 10 positions match TRBD1. The CDR3 length is 17 residues. Looked up from germline, CDR1 is LGHNA and CDR2 is YSLEER. V lost 0 bases, J lost 11 bases, and 13 bases stayed unmatched. The DNA for the CDR3 is TGCGCCAGCAGCCAAGATGTCAGACAGGGGGCTGTAAGGGCCCAGCATTTT. It specifies CASSQDVRQGAVRAQHF.

The chain employs TRBV29-1 and TRBJ2-5; D remains ambiguous. The CDR3 is 10 amino acids. The ends were cut back, 3 bases at V and 4 bases at J, with 3 bases in the middle. CDR1 is SQVTM and CDR2 is ANQGSEA in the germline V gene. CDR3 amino acids: CSVDTETQYF. CDR3 DNA sequence: TGCAGCGTTGACACAGAGACCCAGTACTTC.

With respect to this clone: One end of the junction varies from germline; a read error may be responsible. The gene calls are TRBV14 and TRBJ1-2; tentative D call: TRBD1 (5 bases). The CDR3 has 14 amino acids. Per the germline V gene, CDR1 is SGHDN and CDR2 is FVKESK. The CDR3 loop is CASSQDIWGGEREF. The CDR3 DNA reads as TGTGCCAGCAGCCAAGATATATGGGGCGGAGAGAGGGAATTC.

The chain has TRBV27 and TRBJ1-1; D is uncertain. Germline CDR1 MNHEY, CDR2 SMNVEV (reference sequence). V gave up 8 bases and J gave up 1 base, with 11 bases separating them. The CDR3 has 13 residues. The chain's CDR3 is CASGQVANTEAFF. The DNA of the CDR3 is TGTGCCAGCGGTCAGGTGGCGAACACTGAAGCTTTCTTT.

The chain combines TRBV6-4 with TRBJ2-2, with TRBD2 identical over 9 bases. After removal of 3 bases from V and 7 bases from J, the junction contained 6 bases not matched to a gene. CDR1 MRHNA and CDR2 SNTAGT come from the germline V gene. This CDR3 has 15 residues. CDR3 nucleotide sequence: TGTGCCAGCAGTGAATCGCGGGGGGGCGGCGGGGAGCTGTTTTTT. Protein: CASSESRGGGGELFF.

This clone was observed a single time. The rearrangement joins TRBV19 to TRBJ1-2; 7 bases match TRBD1. Germline V CDR1 and CDR2: LNHDA, SQIVND (reference sequence). Germline trimming cut 4 bases from V and 8 bases from J; bases unmatched to any gene: 4. The CDR3 sequence is 12 residues long. CDR3 DNA sequence: TGTGCCAGTAGTACCCAGGGGGACGGCTACACCTTC. Translating it yields CASSTQGDGYTF.

The chain couples TRBV20-1 to TRBJ1-2, with D maybe TRBD1 (5 bases). Trimming took 3 bases from V and 4 from J, leaving 9 bases between them. CDR3 size: 12 residues. Germline assignment: CDR1 DFQATT and CDR2 SNEGSKA (reference sequence). The CDR3 DNA reads as TGCAGTGCTAGTGGACATGCCTATGGCTACACCTTC. Translation gives CSASGHAYGYTF.

The chain is built from TRBV27 and TRBJ2-7; the D gene is possibly TRBD2 (5 bases). The CDR3 length is 13 residues. V was cut by 6 bases and J by 2 bases, with 11 bases left in between. The germline V gene has CDR1 MNHEY and CDR2 SMNVEV (reference sequence). CDR3 loop: CASRPGFTYEQYF. CDR3 in DNA: TGTGCCAGCAGGCCGGGATTCACCTACGAGCAGTACTTC.

For this clone: The germline gene is not matched at one end of the junction; a read error may be the cause. This chain connects TRBV3-1 (or the pseudogene TRBV3-2) to TRBJ2-5; 10 positions agree with TRBD2. Germline V gives CDR1 LGHDT, CDR2 YNNKEL (reference sequence). This CDR3 spans 14 amino acids. CDR3 nucleotide sequence: TGTGCCAGCAGCCCGTCGGATAGCGGGGGGCCAGTAAACTTC. This gives the protein CASSPSDSGGPVNF.

The chain has TRBV7-9 and TRBJ2-1; TRBD2 matches 10 bases. The V gene end was trimmed by 2 bases and the J gene end by 4 bases; junction bases not matched to a gene: 14. This CDR3 is 19 amino acids long. CDR1 and CDR2 (germline): SEHNR, FQNEAQ (reference sequence). For the CDR3, the DNA is TGTGCCAGCAGCTTATATTGGGGGCTAGCGGGGGCCCTTTACAATGAGCAGTTCTTC. Protein product: CASSLYWGLAGALYNEQFF. The entire variable domain, with the rest obtained from reference TRBV7-9 and TRBJ2-1, is as follows: DTGVSQNPRHKITKRGQNVTFRCDPISEHNRLYWYRQTLGQGPEFLTYFQNEAQLEKSRLLSDRFSAERPKGSFSTLEIQRTEQGDSAMYLCASSLYWGLAGALYNEQFFGPGTRLTVL.

The chain carries TRBV12-5 and TRBJ1-1; no reliable D call. Trimming shortened V by 0 bases and J by 5 bases, and 13 bases separated the two germline ends. The CDR3 length is 15 residues. The germline gives CDR1 LGHNT, CDR2 FRNRAP. The CDR3 bases are TGTGCTAGTGGTTTGGTACTGGGTAAGTGGACTGAAGCTTTCTTT. Translated, it gives CASGLVLGKWTEAFF.

The chain couples TRBV3-1 (or the pseudogene TRBV3-2) to TRBJ2-6; 8 nucleotides match TRBD1. Per the germline V gene, CDR1 is LGHDT and CDR2 is YNNKEL (reference sequence). The CDR3 has 19 amino acids. V dropped 4 bases and J dropped 3; count of bases not matched to a gene: 14. The CDR3 coding sequence is TGTGCCAGCAGCCCGTCGCCCGGGACAGGTGTCTTTGGGGCCAACGTCCTGACTTTC. Translating it yields CASSPSPGTGVFGANVLTF.

The chain combines TRBV6-6 with TRBJ1-6, with 9 positions matching TRBD1. The CDR3 length is 14 residues. The germline CDR1 and CDR2 sequences are MNHNY and SVGAGI (reference sequence). V dropped 5 bases and J dropped 6; count of bases not matched to a gene: 2. The CDR3 sequence is CASSPGQGNSPLHF. CDR3 nucleotides: TGTGCCAGCAGTCCGGGACAGGGTAATTCACCCCTCCACTTT.

This chain joins TRBV7-8 and TRBJ1-3; D is uncertain. The CDR3 sequence is 14 residues long. Germline V CDR1 and CDR2: SGHVS, FQNEAQ. Deletions cut 4 bases from V and 3 bases from J, with 10 bases between. The CDR3 nucleotides are TGTGCCAGCAGCTCTGGCCCCGTTGGAAACACCATATATTTT. Translated, it gives CASSSGPVGNTIYF.

The chain combines TRBV2 with TRBJ2-1, with 8 bases matching TRBD2. The CDR3 runs 14 residues. The germline gives CDR1 SNHLY, CDR2 FYNNEI. V lost 6 bases to trimming and J lost 3 bases; unmatched junction nucleotides: 4. The CDR3 DNA sequence: TGTGCCAGCAGCCGGGGGGGTGTCTACAATGAGCAGTTCTTC. It codes for CASSRGGVYNEQFF.

The rearrangement uses TRBV7-9 and TRBJ2-3; 8 positions agree with TRBD2. Germline lookup yields CDR1 SEHNR and CDR2 FQNEAQ (reference sequence). The CDR3 is made up of 19 amino acids. V shed 0 bases and J 7 bases; nucleotides not matched to a gene: 18. The CDR3 spells CASSLALRGADTHRYTQYF. CDR3 coding DNA: TGTGCCAGCAGCTTAGCGTTGCGGGGGGCCGATACTCACAGATATACGCAGTATTTT.